Included here is one T cell receptor (beta chain) sequence, with context. This clone was found many times. Its binding antigen is unknown. The record has no base qualities; no much larger clone is one base away. The donors were healthy, HIV-negative adults with no recently reported acute infections or vaccinations. All donors were Caucasian adults living in Nashville, Tennessee, USA. CD4+ T cells were enriched by magnetic negative selection; naive cells were then positively selected on CD45RA, and the negative fraction formed the memory subset. After blood collection by leukapheresis, PBMCs were isolated using Ficoll-Histopaque density gradient centrifugation and then cryopreserved in the vapor phase of liquid nitrogen. Analytical flow cytometry was used to check the purity and quantity of every magnetically sorted T cell population. Genomic DNA was isolated from each sorted fraction and quantified by UV absorbance on a Nanodrop 2000c.

The data were obtained in a study of shared clonotypes between healthy human individuals (dated by TCRdb to about 2020). In the study overall: The cohort comprised a couple of women and three men aged 18 to 49 years. To estimate repertoire size and how much clonotypes are shared between individuals, the study performed deep sequencing of blood TCR repertoires from about five healthy adults. For each donor, CD4 naive and CD4 memory were each run on three plates, CD8 naive on two plates, and CD8 memory on one plate. Per donor, leukapheresis produced somewhere between about 0.94 and 10 billion PBMCs. To increase sequencing depth and limit assay-specific biases, different laboratories used diverse techniques to prepare libraries and sequence TCR repertoires.

Broader findings and caveats from the paper: Compared with non-shared clonotypes, the clonotypes found in all four sorted-subset donors had higher generation probabilities. The small number of donors limited the genetic and exposure-history diversity represented. Rarefaction of sorted-subset datasets indicated incomplete sequencing despite the large sequencing depth. Pairwise subsampling indicated that sequencing depth was expected to affect the degree of clonotype sharing among donors. Across a handful of donors, about 5% of naive CD4, approximately 3.6% of naive CD8, 2% to 2.5% of memory CD4, and 0.3% to 0.45% of memory CD8 clonotypes were shared. Only blood was sampled, and tissue TCR repertoires likely differ from those in blood. Larger estimated clonotype richness was generally found for naive subsets than for memory subsets.

Taken from cysteine to phenylalanine, the CDR3 has 13 residues. The read is trimmed to its CDR3 DNA, 39 bases read in frame from base 1. Sequences SQVTM (CDR1) and ANQGSEA (CDR2) are obtained from the germline V gene. Trimming at the junction amounts to 5 bases on V and 4 bases on J, and the germline ends lie 14 bases apart. TCR CDR3 regions were amplified from genomic DNA by multiplex PCR using the deep immunoSEQ assay. Genomic DNA extracted from each cell subset was distributed evenly over all wells of several immunoSEQ 96-well plates, and each plate served as one replicate. For sorted subsets, approximately 190 ng of genomic DNA, equivalent to 25,000 to 30,000 T cell genomes, went into each replicate PCR. The purified libraries were quantified using a Qubit 3.0 fluorometer, sized with a Bioanalyzer 2100, and then quantified again using the KAPA Library Quantification kit. Each immunoSEQ 96-well plate was sequenced on its own single-read 150-cycle Illumina NextSeq 550 flow cell. Under the source paper's analysis protocol: Because the immunoSEQ output held only junctional sequences and lacked quality scores, the filtering could not match the filtering applied to full-length reads. Sequences were annotated with PyIR, a Python wrapper for IgBLAST v1.9, using IMGT germline references to assign V/J genes and CDR3. Any read was removed if the V/J assignment was weak (E-value above 1e-6), the CDR3 was missing, or the read contained stop codons, out-of-frame junctions, or ambiguous translated residues. V3J clonotypes were defined as sequences sharing an identical inferred V gene, J gene, and CDR3 amino acid sequence. Percentage overlap between repertoires was computed as shared unique clonotypes divided by the size of the smaller repertoire. RTK rarefaction, the Chao1 estimator, and Recon v2.1 estimates of unobserved clonotypes were used to assess repertoire richness. Generation probabilities were computed with OLGA for all TCRbeta clonotypes obtained by the gDNA method from a handful of donors. TCRdb took over this immuneACCESS table, retaining in-frame rearrangements with V and J assigned. Such tables are incomplete; in checked studies, under half of the missing clones stem from an unresolved V gene, and the remainder is unexplained. The V and J calls and the clone size are those of that table, but D and trimming were determined from the DNA. This sample gives roughly 1,100,000 clones in total; around 74% of them show up just once. The top ten constitute about 1.5% of the sample.

This receptor chain uses TRBV29-1 and TRBJ2-5; the D gene is perhaps TRBD1 or TRBD2, each of them matching over 5 bases. The source is a man aged 18 to 30 in good health. The sequencing sample was made of memory CD4+ T cells sorted from blood. The sample's cell subset or site, from its label and the paper: CD45RA-negative fraction. CDR3 reads: CSVQGDGRETQYF. The sequence in DNA is TGCAGCGTTCAGGGCGATGGGAGAGAGACCCAGTACTTC.